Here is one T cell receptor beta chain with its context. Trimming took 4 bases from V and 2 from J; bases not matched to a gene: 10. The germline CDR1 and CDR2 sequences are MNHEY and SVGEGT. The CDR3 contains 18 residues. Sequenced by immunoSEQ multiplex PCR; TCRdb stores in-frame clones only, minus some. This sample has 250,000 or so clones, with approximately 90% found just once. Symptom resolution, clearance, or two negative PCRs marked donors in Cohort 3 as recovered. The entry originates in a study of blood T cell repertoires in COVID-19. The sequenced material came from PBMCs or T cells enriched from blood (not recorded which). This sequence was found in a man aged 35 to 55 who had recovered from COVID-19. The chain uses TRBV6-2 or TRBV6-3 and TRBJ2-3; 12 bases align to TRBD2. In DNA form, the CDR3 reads TGTGCCAGCAGTTTTCGCGGACTAGCGGGACACCTCACAGATACGCAGTATTTT. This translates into CASSFRGLAGHLTDTQYF.